This T cell receptor (beta chain) was obtained from a study of cytomegalovirus exposure and HLA in healthy donors. Broader study findings: Indistinguishability led to the exclusion of some V segments, TRBV6-2 and TRBV6-3 included. Reported results showed that the classifier diagnosed cytomegalovirus status with high specificity and sensitivity.

In the case of this clone: What it binds is unknown.

Germline CDR1 reads LNHDA; CDR2 reads SQIVND (reference sequence). The trim removed 4 bases at V and 3 bases at J, leaving 6 bases unmatched. The CDR3 is 16 residues long. With 60 Vbeta and 13 Jbeta primers, the PCR was carried out. Produced via immunoSEQ multiplex PCR; TCRdb's table is partial and in-frame only. This sample has around 65,000 clones, with about 80% found just once. The sequence was obtained from a man between 50 and 59 years old in good health and CMV-seropositive. The chain combines TRBV19 with TRBJ2-1, with 10 bases matching TRBD2. Sequencing was done on a sample of PBMCs. CDR3 coding DNA: TGTGCCAGTAGTACCCGAGCGGGAGGGCTCTACAATGAGCAGTTCTTC. This gives the protein CASSTRAGGLYNEQFF.